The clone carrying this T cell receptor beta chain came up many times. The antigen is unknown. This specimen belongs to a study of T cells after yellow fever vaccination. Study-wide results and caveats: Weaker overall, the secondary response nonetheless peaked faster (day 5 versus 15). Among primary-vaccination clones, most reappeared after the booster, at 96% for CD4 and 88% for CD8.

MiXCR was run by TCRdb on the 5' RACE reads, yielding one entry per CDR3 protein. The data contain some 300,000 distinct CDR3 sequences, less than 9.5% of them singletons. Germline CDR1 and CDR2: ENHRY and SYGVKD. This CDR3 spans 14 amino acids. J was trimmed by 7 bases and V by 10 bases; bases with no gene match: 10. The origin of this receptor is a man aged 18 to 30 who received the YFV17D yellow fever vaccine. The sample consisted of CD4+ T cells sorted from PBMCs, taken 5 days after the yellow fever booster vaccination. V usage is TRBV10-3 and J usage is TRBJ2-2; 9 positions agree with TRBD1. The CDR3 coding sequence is TGTGCCACCCAAGGCGGGACAGGGTTCGGGGAGCTGTTTTTT. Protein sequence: CATQGGTGFGELFF.